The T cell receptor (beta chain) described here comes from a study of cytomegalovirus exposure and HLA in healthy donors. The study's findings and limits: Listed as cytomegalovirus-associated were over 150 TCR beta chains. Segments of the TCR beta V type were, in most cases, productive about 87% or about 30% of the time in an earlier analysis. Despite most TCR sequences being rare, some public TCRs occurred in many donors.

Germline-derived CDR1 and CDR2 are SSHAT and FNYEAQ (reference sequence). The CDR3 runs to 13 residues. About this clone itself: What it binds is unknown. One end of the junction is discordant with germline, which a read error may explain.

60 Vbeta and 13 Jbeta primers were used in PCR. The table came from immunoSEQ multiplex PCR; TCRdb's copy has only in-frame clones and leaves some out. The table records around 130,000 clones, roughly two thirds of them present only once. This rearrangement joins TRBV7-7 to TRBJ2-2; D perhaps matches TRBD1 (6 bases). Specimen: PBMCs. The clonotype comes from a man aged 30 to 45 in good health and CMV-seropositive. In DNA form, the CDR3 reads TGTGCTAGCAGCCCGACAGGTGGCGGGGAGCTGTTTTTT. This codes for CASSPTGGGELFF. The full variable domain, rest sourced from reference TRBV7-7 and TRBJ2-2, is GAGVSQSPRYKVTKRGQDVTLRCDPISSHATLYWYQQALGQGPEFLTYFNYEAQPDKSGLPSDRFSAERPEGSISTLTIQRTEQRDSAMYRCASSPTGGGELFFGEGSRLTVL.